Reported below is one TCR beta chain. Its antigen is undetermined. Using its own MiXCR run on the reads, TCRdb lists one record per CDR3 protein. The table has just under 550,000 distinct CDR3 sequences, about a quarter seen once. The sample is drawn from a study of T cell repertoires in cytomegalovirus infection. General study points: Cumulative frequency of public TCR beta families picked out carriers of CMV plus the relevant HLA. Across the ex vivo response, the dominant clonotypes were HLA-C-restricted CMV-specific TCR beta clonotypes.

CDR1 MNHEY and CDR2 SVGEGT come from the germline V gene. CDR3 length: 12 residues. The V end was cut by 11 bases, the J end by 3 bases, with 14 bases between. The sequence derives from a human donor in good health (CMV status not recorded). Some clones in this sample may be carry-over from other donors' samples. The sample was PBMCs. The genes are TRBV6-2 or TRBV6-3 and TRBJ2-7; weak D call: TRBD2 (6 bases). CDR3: CAAGPALYEQYF. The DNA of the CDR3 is TGTGCCGCGGGACCCGCACTCTACGAGCAGTACTTC.